This TCR beta chain was recorded in a study of blood T cell repertoires in COVID-19. Whole-study context: COVID-19 samples from acute and convalescent phases originated in the United States, Italy and Spain. PBMCs, B-cell-depleted T cells, or T cells provided the cDNA or gDNA that made up the material.

Authors' methods: Amplified reference gene primers provided the basis for estimating nucleated cell counts. The protocol was immunoSEQ multiplex PCR, while the TCRdb copy is restricted to in-frame clones and leaves out a portion. V, J and clone size reflect that table, while D and trimming were determined from the DNA. The repertoire holds some 100,000 clones, with roughly 89% as singletons. CDR3 length equals 13 residues. Germline loops: CDR1 SEHNR, CDR2 FQNEAQ (reference sequence). Trimming at V came to 5 bases and at J to 9 bases, leaving 7 bases not matched to a gene. This receptor was obtained from a man in his 70s with acute or convalescent COVID-19. This rearrangement joins TRBV7-9 to TRBJ1-1, with 9 bases that match TRBD1. Sample: peripheral blood. Here the CDR3 reads CASSRLGTGKAFF. The CDR3 DNA follows: TGTGCCAGCAGCCGACTTGGGACAGGGAAAGCTTTCTTT.